This T cell receptor (beta chain) was captured in a study of cytomegalovirus exposure and HLA in healthy donors (dated by TCRdb to between 2016 and 2019). Study-wide context: In an earlier analysis of some 610 of the donors, under 300 Gb of sequence data and 100 million or so unique TCR beta sequences from about 179 million T cells were reported. Approximately 310 gigabases of sequencing data and approximately 85 million unique TCR sequences were included in an early release covering several hundred HLA-typed donors. Of the 300 to 500 genotyped donors, 70% to 90% were placed in the genetic ancestry cluster associated with self-reported Caucasian donors. The study was designed to test whether signatures of past pathogen exposure could be identified by cataloging public T cell receptors. The study used immunosequencing to profile the T cell repertoires of approximately 640 subjects and linked those repertoires to cytomegalovirus serostatus. A separate validation cohort of roughly 120 different subjects was used in addition to the approximately 640-subject first cohort. To predict cytomegalovirus infection status, the study combined high-throughput TCR immunosequencing, statistical association of individual TCRs with disease status, and machine learning. A later analysis re-analyzed previously published TCR beta repertoires from hundreds of donors and added high-resolution HLA genotyping to study TCR occurrence patterns. The later analysis used no new phenotypic data to find candidate immune exposures, relying instead on TCR beta sequences and their occurrence across donors. To decide whether each TCR beta V gene segment behaved as functional or pseudogenic, an earlier analysis of several hundred of the donors relied on high-throughput TCR beta sequencing. Alongside the repertoire data, information on donor age, sex, ethnicity and CMV serostatus was compiled. A later genetic analysis took genome-wide SNP genotypes for about 55% of the 666 donors and used that subset as a discovery cohort. All discovery cohort repertoires had been generated on a single sequencing platform. Class I and class II HLA loci were covered by the typing at four-digit resolution. Typing coverage varied by locus: roughly 629-640 donors for A, B, C, DRB1 and DQB1; roughly 500 for DQA1; around 610 for DPA1; 400 to 480 for DPB1. About five DR-DQ haplotypes were treated as single units for association and clustering because of strong linkage in the cohort. Among some 400 genotyped donors of the cohort, an average of roughly 230,000 unique TCR beta nucleotide sequences was sequenced per donor, of which 15% to 20% were non-productive.

Comment on this clone: This clone's antigen is unknown.

The cohort comprised some 680 healthy bone marrow donors. At the time of sampling, all cohort members were nominally healthy, though unrecorded immune exposures were likely present. The donor was CMV seropositive and was included in the group of 289 seropositive cohort members. Every donor gave a peripheral blood sample, and the peripheral blood mononuclear cells from that sample were used for TCR beta sequencing. The Qiagen DNeasy Blood Extraction Kit was used to extract genomic DNA from the blood cell samples. Preparation of the library involved the immunoSEQ multiplex PCR assay. For the multiplex PCR, a mixture combining 60 forward primers for TCR Vbeta segments and 13 reverse primers for TCR Jbeta segments was used. The CDR3 region of rearranged TCR beta genes was amplified from genomic DNA by a multiplex PCR assay. Amplified TCR beta libraries were sequenced as 87-base-pair reads on the Illumina HiSeq System. Regarding the original processing steps: A later analysis tallied some 79 million unique TCR beta chains across the 700 or so repertoires, and some 10 million of those chains were shared by two or more donors. Raw reads were error-corrected and collapsed into unique sequences with a nearest-neighbor algorithm that merged closely related sequences to remove PCR and sequencing errors. CDR3 sequences were aligned to IMGT reference sequences to assign V, D and J gene segments. For a sequence to be retained, a match of at least six nucleotides to both a V gene segment and a J gene segment was required. A rearrangement was called productive if the CDR3 had no stop codons and remained in frame with V and J, and every other rearrangement was called non-productive. CDR3 was defined by IMGT convention, running from the second conserved V-encoded cysteine to the conserved J-encoded phenylalanine. The earlier analysis of 500 to 600 of the donors excluded sequences that lacked an unambiguous match to a single V gene segment. In an earlier analysis of roughly 500 of the donors, V segments were called functional above 56.7% productive rearrangements and were called segregating when the between-donor standard deviation exceeded 5%. A statistical classification framework was developed to diagnose cytomegalovirus status using the catalog of TCR beta chain sequences. A later analysis assigned V and J genes by comparing TCR nucleotide sequences with IMGT/GENE-DB human TR gene sequences. In a later analysis, CDR3 sequences and most-parsimonious VDJ recombination scenarios were assigned using the TCRdist pipeline. In a later analysis, every TCR beta chain was defined by the combination of its CDR3 amino acid sequence and its V-gene family, and reads without a unique V-gene family were dropped. In a later analysis, a few hundred highly shared, low-generation-probability nucleotide sequences were removed to address suspected cross-contamination and a sequencing artifact. In a later analysis, a clonal expansion index was calculated for each public chain from normalized within-repertoire ranks of inferred template counts. In a later analysis, generation probabilities were computed with a VDJ recombination model fitted to out-of-frame rearrangements, and the resulting probabilities were checked against IGoR. A later analysis scored TCR-TCR, TCR-HLA and TCR-CMV co-occurrence with hypergeometric tests, applying a repertoire-size bias correction to TCR pairs. To estimate false discovery rates, a later analysis permuted the HLA or CMV assignments 20 times. A later analysis grouped co-occurring TCRs with DBSCAN, adding TCRdist sequence similarity when clustering within HLA-allele-positive subsets. Repertoires with fewer than 30,000 or more than 120,000 public chains were left out of co-occurrence clustering, as were about 5 repertoires with anomalous nucleotide sharing. TCRdb stores this immuneACCESS table with in-frame sequences only. Part of the clones is absent; in the studies checked, under half of the shortfall reflects unresolved V genes, and no reason is known for the rest. That table gives V, J and clone size, and the DNA gave D and trimming. Per the sample table, the count is about 170,000 clones. About 0.8% of the sample comes from the top ten.

V drops 4 bases and J drops 10 bases, leaving 11 bases in between. CDR3 length: 12 amino acids, cysteine to phenylalanine. CDR3 DNA only is kept here, 36 bases in frame from base 1. CDR1 is given as SGHTA and CDR2 as FQGNSA, both from the germline V gene. Study-wide conclusions, independent of this receptor: A later genetic analysis reported fewer N-insertions in productive TCRs among donors in an Asian-associated ancestry cluster than the roughly 650-donor mean. Compared with equally common non-associated chains, HLA-associated TCR beta chains in a later analysis were more clonally expanded and had lower generation probabilities. Most CMV-associated TCR beta chains appeared to be HLA-restricted in a later analysis, and the HLA associations seemed to be driven largely by CMV exposure. A cluster of highly shared sequence variants was judged likely to be a technical artifact of the sequencing pipeline. Some IMGT-functional V segments, including TRBV6-2 and TRBV6-3, could not be told apart with the 87-base-pair reads, so those segments were excluded. Strong co-occurrence of HLA alleles, especially DR and DQ, made assigning TCR associations to individual alleles difficult. In the study, 150 to 200 TCR beta chains were listed as associated with cytomegalovirus. An association between a missense DCLRE1C variant and V-gene and J-gene trimming of TCR beta chains was found in a later genetic analysis and replicated in an independent cohort. A few of the identified cytomegalovirus-associated TCR beta chains were confirmed in vitro to be specific for cytomegalovirus antigens. A later analysis reported that several top co-occurrence clusters appeared linked to parvovirus B19, influenza, CMV and Epstein-Barr virus. Correlated functional status among segregating V segments might reflect linkage disequilibrium, but an unknown experimental factor could not be ruled out. Roughly uniform sequencing depth across donors was assumed in presence/absence analyses, although this assumption may not hold. The authors suggested that the approach could potentially be generalized to other disease states and immunological phenotypes. A later analysis associated about 18,000 TCR beta sequences with specific HLA alleles at a false discovery rate of 0.05. A further reported finding was that TCR beta sequences accurately predicted the HLA-A and HLA-B alleles for most subjects in the first cohort. In an earlier analysis of approximately 590 of the donors, most TCR beta V segments were observed in productive rearrangements about 90% or about 30% of the time, broadly matching IMGT annotations. Most TCR sequences were observed very rarely across donors, whereas some public TCRs were present in many individuals. HLA typing was unavailable for some donors at each locus, so association tests used only the typed subset. The earlier analysis of about 600 of the donors excluded over 15 rarely observed V segments, including chromosome 9 orphons, because counts were too low. Only TCR beta chains were sequenced in this cohort, and the absence of alpha or paired-chain data limited detectable features. Cytomegalovirus status was reported to be diagnosed by the classifier with high specificity and sensitivity in both the original and validation cohorts. The only immune exposure information available for the cohort was CMV serostatus. A later analysis found that TCR association rates varied across HLA loci, with DRB1 alleles showing the most associated TCRs and HLA-C alleles the fewest.

Recombination joined TRBV7-2 with TRBJ2-1; no D gene is confidently identified. The receptor was isolated from a young woman in good health and CMV-seropositive. Sequencing was carried out using PBMCs. The CDR3 region has the sequence CASSYPNREQFF. The bases read TGTGCCAGCAGCTATCCTAATCGAGAGCAGTTCTTC.